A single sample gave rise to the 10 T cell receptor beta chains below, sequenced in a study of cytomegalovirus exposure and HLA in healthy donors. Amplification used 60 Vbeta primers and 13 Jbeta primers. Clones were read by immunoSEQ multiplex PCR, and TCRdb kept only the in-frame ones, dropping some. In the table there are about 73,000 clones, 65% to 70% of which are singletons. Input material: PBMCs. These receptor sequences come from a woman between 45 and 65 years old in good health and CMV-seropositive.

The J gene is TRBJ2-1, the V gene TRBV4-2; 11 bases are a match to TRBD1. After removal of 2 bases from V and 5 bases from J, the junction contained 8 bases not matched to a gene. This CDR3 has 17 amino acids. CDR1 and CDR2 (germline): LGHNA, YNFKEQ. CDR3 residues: CASSQQTDRGPNNEQFF. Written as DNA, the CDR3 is TGTGCCAGCAGCCAACAGACGGACAGGGGGCCGAACAATGAGCAGTTCTTC.

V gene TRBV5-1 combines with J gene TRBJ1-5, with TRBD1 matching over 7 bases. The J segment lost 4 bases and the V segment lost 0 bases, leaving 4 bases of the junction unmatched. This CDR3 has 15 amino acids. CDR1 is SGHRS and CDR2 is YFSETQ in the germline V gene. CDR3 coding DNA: TGCGCCAGCAGCTTGGTAGGGGGCCAAAATCAGCCCCAGCATTTT. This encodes CASSLVGGQNQPQHF.

The CDR3 region is CASSADRAYGYTF. CDR3 sequence (DNA): TGTGCCAGCTCCGCGGACAGGGCCTATGGCTACACCTTC. The J gene is TRBJ1-2, the V gene TRBV18, with 8 positions matching TRBD1. V was pared by 6 bases and J by 4 bases, with 4 bases of the junction left unmatched. Germline V lookup: CDR1 KGHSH, CDR2 LQKENI. This CDR3 has 13 amino acids.

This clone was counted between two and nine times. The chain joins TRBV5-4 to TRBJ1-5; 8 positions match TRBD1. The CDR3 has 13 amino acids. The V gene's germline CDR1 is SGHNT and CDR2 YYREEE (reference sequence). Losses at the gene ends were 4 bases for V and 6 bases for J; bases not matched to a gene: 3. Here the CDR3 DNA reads TGTGCCAGCAGCCAGGGGGCGGGTCAGCCCCAGCATTTT. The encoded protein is CASSQGAGQPQHF.

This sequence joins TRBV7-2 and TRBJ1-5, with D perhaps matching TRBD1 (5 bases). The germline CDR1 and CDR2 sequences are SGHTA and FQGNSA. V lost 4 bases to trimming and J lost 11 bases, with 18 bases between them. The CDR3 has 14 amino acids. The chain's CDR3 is CASSSGDGGTTQHF. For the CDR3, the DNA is TGTGCCAGCAGCTCTGGGGACGGAGGGACGACCCAGCATTTT.

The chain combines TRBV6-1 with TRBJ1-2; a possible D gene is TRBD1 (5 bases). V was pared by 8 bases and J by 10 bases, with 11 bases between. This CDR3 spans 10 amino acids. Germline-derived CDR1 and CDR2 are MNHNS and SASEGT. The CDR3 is CASRQGDYTF. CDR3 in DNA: TGTGCCAGCCGTCAGGGTGACTACACCTTC.

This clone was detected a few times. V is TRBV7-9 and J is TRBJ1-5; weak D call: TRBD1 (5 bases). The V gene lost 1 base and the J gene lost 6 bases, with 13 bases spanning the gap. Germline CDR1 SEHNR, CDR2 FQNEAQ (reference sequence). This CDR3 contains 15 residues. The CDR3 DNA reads TGTGCCAGCAGCTTAGGAGGACATTCGGCTCAGCCCCAGCATTTT. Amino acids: CASSLGGHSAQPQHF.

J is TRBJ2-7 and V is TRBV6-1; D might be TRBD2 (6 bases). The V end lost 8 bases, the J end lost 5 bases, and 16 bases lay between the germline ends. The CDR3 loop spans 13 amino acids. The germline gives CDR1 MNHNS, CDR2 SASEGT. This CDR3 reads CASSEGGAHEQYV. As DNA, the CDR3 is TGTGCCAGCTCCGAGGGAGGAGCGCACGAGCAGTACGTC.

The chain's CDR3 is CASSRTGNQPQHF. The CDR3 DNA sequence: TGTGCCAGCAGCAGGACAGGGAATCAGCCCCAGCATTTT. The V gene is TRBV7-9, the J gene TRBJ1-5; 8 nucleotides align to TRBD1. The trim removed 5 bases at V and 4 bases at J, leaving 1 base unmatched. The CDR3 is 13 amino acids. The germline V gene has CDR1 SEHNR and CDR2 FQNEAQ (reference sequence).

The CDR3 bases are TGTGCCAGTAGTGTCGGGACAGTCGGGGCCAACGTCCTGACTTTC. Protein sequence: CASSVGTVGANVLTF. The chain employs TRBV19 and TRBJ2-6; 7 bases are shared with TRBD1. V shed 5 bases and J 4 bases; nucleotides not matched to a gene: 5. The CDR3 sequence is 15 residues long. The germline gives CDR1 LNHDA, CDR2 SQIVND (reference sequence).